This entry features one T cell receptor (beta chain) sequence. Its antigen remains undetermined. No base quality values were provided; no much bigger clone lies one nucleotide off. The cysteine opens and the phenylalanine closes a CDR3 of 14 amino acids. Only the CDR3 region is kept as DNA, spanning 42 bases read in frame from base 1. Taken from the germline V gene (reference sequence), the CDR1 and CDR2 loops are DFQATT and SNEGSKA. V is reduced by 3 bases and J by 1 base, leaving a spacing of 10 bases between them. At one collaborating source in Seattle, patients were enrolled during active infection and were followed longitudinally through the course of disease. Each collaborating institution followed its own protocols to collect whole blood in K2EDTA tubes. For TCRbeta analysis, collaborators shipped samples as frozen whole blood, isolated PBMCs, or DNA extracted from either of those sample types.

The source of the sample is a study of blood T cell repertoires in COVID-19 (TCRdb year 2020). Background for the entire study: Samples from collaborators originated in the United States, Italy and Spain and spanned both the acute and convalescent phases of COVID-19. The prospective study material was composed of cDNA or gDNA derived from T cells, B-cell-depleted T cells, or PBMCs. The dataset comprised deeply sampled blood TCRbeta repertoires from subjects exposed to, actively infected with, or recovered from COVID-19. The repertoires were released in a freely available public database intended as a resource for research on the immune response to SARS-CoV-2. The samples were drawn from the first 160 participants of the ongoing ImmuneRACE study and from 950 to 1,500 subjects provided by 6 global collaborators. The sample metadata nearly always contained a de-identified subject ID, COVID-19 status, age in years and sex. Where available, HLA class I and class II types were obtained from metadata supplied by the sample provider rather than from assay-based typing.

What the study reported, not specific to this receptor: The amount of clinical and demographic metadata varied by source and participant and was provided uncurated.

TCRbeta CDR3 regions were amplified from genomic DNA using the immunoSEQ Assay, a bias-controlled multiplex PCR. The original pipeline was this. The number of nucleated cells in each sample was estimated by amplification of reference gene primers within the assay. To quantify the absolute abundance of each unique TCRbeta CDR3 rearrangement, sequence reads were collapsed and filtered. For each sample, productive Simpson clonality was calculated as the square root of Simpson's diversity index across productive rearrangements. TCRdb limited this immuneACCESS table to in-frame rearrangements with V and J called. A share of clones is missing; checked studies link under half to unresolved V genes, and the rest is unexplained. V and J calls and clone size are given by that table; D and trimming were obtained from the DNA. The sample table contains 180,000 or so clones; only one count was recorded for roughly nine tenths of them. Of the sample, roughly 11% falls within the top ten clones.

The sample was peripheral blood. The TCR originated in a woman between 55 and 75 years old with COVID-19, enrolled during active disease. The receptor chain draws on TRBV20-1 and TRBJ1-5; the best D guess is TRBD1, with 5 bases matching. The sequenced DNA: TGCAGTGCTAGTTCCGGGGGAAGCAATCAGCCCCAGCATTTT. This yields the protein CSASSGGSNQPQHF.